Here is one T cell receptor beta chain with its context. Its specificity is not known. The data are from a study of T cell repertoires in cytomegalovirus infection. Study information: Matching HLA type and CMV infection were both indicated by public TCR beta signatures. Study-level results: The response measured ex vivo was dominated by TCR beta clonotypes (HLA-C-restricted and CMV-specific).

TCRdb re-derived calls from the reads in MiXCR, one entry per CDR3 protein. The data show about 920,000 distinct CDR3 sequences, around 30% seen once. The CDR3 consists of 18 residues. Trimming removed 4 bases from V and 2 bases from J; junction bases left unmatched: 6. CDR1 is MNHEY, CDR2 SMNVEV, per germline (reference sequence). This clonotype was sampled from a human donor in good health (CMV status not recorded). Some clones in this sample may be carry-over from other donors' samples. The sequencing here drew on cultured CD8+ T cells from PBMCs, taken from culture after CMV antigen stimulation. The chain links TRBV27 to TRBJ2-2; TRBD2 matches at 14 bases. The CDR3 here is CASSSGTSGGLNTGELFF. CDR3 bases: TGTGCCAGCAGTTCCGGGACTAGCGGGGGACTTAACACCGGGGAGCTGTTTTTT.